The 30 T cell receptor beta chains presented below share a single source sample, sequenced in a study of cytomegalovirus exposure and HLA in healthy donors. 13 Jbeta primers and 60 Vbeta primers were used for the PCR. Method: immunoSEQ multiplex PCR; TCRdb's copy keeps in-frame clones and lacks some. The table lists roughly 180,000 clones, approximately 80% of them singletons. The sequencing sample was made of PBMCs. The source of these receptors is a male donor in good health and CMV-seronegative.

As to this clone: Sequence at one end of the junction differs from germline and may be a read error. The chain joins TRBV7-9 to TRBJ2-1; the D gene is possibly TRBD1 (6 bases). The CDR3 is 12 amino acids. Germline V gene lookup returns CDR1 SEHNR and CDR2 FQNEAQ (reference sequence). The CDR3 region is CSSSLQGNEQFF. The CDR3 DNA reads TGTTCCAGCAGCTTACAGGGTAATGAGCAGTTCTTC.

The CDR3 coding sequence is TGTGCCAGTAGTCCTCCCTCGGTACACACTGAAGCTTTCTTT. This gives the protein CASSPPSVHTEAFF. The genes are TRBV19 and TRBJ1-1, with D unresolved. V was cut by 5 bases and J by 3 bases, with 13 bases left in between. This CDR3 is 14 amino acids long. Germline V gene data show CDR1 as LNHDA and CDR2 as SQIVND (reference sequence).

V usage is TRBV5-4 and J usage is TRBJ2-2, with 9 bases identical to TRBD1. J lost 4 bases, V lost 4 bases, and 11 bases had no gene match. This CDR3 spans 17 amino acids. Germline V lookup: CDR1 SGHNT, CDR2 YYREEE (reference sequence). The DNA of the CDR3 is TGTGCCAGCAGCCCAGTGCCGGGACAGGGTGTCACCGGGGAGCTGTTTTTT. It yields the protein CASSPVPGQGVTGELFF.

This chain uses TRBV11-2 with TRBJ1-3; D ambiguous. Germline V gives CDR1 SGHAT, CDR2 FQNNGV. This CDR3 has 14 residues. Trimming pared 1 base from V and 7 bases from J, leaving 11 bases between. CDR3 sequence (DNA): TGTGCCAGCAGCTTAGTTATGTCGGGGAACACCATATATTTT. It translates to CASSLVMSGNTIYF.

Here the CDR3 DNA reads TGTGCCAGCAGCATGCGACTCCTCCCCTATAATTCACCCCTCCACTTT. Translated: CASSMRLLPYNSPLHF. This chain connects TRBV21-1 to TRBJ1-6. TRBV21-1 is reported as a pseudogene. The CDR3 covers 16 residues.

This clone was detected a few times. The rearrangement joins TRBV10-3 to TRBJ1-4; perhaps TRBD1 as D (5 bases). Germline V gene sequence: CDR1 ENHRY, CDR2 SYGVKD. The CDR3 has 17 residues. The V and J ends lost 11 bases and 5 bases respectively, with 27 bases between them. CDR3 sequence (DNA): TGTGCCTCCGGGAGGGGAAGAGTGGAATCCCCGAATGAAAAACTGTTTTTT. This codes for CASGRGRVESPNEKLFF.

V usage is TRBV7-6 and J usage is TRBJ2-5; D may be TRBD2 (6 bases). CDR3 length: 13 residues. Trimming removed 5 bases at V and 4 bases at J, with 11 bases between. Germline values: CDR1 SGHVS, CDR2 FNYEAQ. The CDR3 coding sequence is TGTGCCAGCAGCCCCCCCGGGGGAGAGACCCAGTACTTC. This gives the protein CASSPPGGETQYF.

The chain is built from TRBV29-1 and TRBJ2-7, with 9 bases lining up with TRBD2. There are 13 residues in the CDR3. V lost 4 bases, J lost 4 bases, and 5 bases stayed unmatched. Per germline, CDR1 SQVTM and CDR2 ANQGSEA. CDR3 nucleotide sequence: TGCAGCGTTGCCGGACTAGCGAATTACGAGCAGTACTTC. Protein product: CSVAGLANYEQYF.

This chain connects TRBV11-1 to TRBJ2-7; unclear D gene. V lost 3 bases, J lost 5 bases, and 8 bases lay in between. The CDR3 is 12 residues long. CDR1 and CDR2 (germline): SGHAT, FQDESV (reference sequence). The CDR3 loop is CASSFRGDEQYF. CDR3 nucleotide sequence: TGTGCCAGCAGCTTCCGAGGCGACGAGCAGTACTTC.

V gene TRBV7-2 combines with J gene TRBJ1-4; a possible D gene is TRBD1 (5 bases). The CDR3 extends over 16 amino acids. The V gene lost 5 bases and the J gene lost 1 base, with 14 bases spanning the gap. Germline CDR1 SGHTA, CDR2 FQGNSA. CDR3 sequence reads: CASSKALQGTNEKLFF. CDR3 coding DNA: TGTGCCAGCAGCAAAGCCCTCCAGGGAACTAATGAAAAACTGTTTTTT.

This clone occurred a few times. This chain joins TRBV7-6 and TRBJ1-6; 7 bases are shared with TRBD1. CDR3 length: 17 residues. Germline values: CDR1 SGHVS, CDR2 FNYEAQ. The junction had 8 bases not matched to a gene; V was cut back by 4 bases and J by 2 bases. The CDR3 sequence is CASSSLTGVPYNSPLHF. As DNA, the CDR3 is TGTGCCAGCAGCTCACTTACAGGGGTACCCTATAATTCACCCCTCCACTTT.

The chain joins TRBV4-2 to TRBJ1-1; D possibly corresponds to TRBD1 (6 bases). This CDR3 contains 14 residues. Trimming took off 4 bases at V and 3 bases at J, with 12 bases between the two ends. Germline assignment: CDR1 LGHNA and CDR2 YNFKEQ. CDR3: CASSPTYRDTEAFF. In nucleotides, the CDR3 is TGTGCCAGCAGCCCTACCTACAGGGACACTGAAGCTTTCTTT.

The rearrangement joins TRBV15 to TRBJ2-7; 10 bases align to TRBD1. Germline CDR1 LNHNV, CDR2 YYDKDF (reference sequence). V shed 8 bases, J shed 2 bases, and the junction held 3 bases outside the gene matches. This CDR3 contains 13 residues. DNA of the CDR3: TGTGCCACCGCCGGGACAGGGGCCTACGAGCAGTACTTC. Encoded protein: CATAGTGAYEQYF.

The chain is built from TRBV6-6 and TRBJ2-5; 7 bases match TRBD2. This CDR3 region has 14 residues. Per the germline V gene, CDR1 is MNHNY and CDR2 is SVGAGI (reference sequence). The V gene end was trimmed by 5 bases and the J gene end by 5 bases; junction bases not matched to a gene: 8. CDR3 region: CASSGPLARETQYF. DNA of the CDR3: TGTGCCAGCAGTGGCCCACTAGCGCGGGAGACCCAGTACTTC.

The V gene is TRBV7-9, the J gene TRBJ2-7; perhaps TRBD2 as D (6 bases). Germline CDR1 and CDR2: SEHNR and FQNEAQ (reference sequence). Trimming removed 5 bases from V and 2 bases from J, with 22 bases in between. The CDR3 is made up of 17 amino acids. The CDR3 DNA sequence: TGTGCCAGCAGCACACACCCCGGGGGACCCGTGCCCTACGAGCAGTACTTC. Its translation: CASSTHPGGPVPYEQYF. Full variable domain (missing parts from reference TRBV7-9 and TRBJ2-7): DTGVSQNPRHKITKRGQNVTFRCDPISEHNRLYWYRQTLGQGPEFLTYFQNEAQLEKSRLLSDRFSAERPKGSFSTLEIQRTEQGDSAMYLCASSTHPGGPVPYEQYFGPGTRLTVT.

The chain is built from TRBV18 and TRBJ1-1; tentatively, D is TRBD1 (5 bases). With 2 bases removed from V and 1 base from J, the gap between germline ends came to 11 bases. The CDR3 spans 15 residues. In germline, CDR1 is KGHSH, CDR2 LQKENI. The CDR3 region is CASSPRGVGNTEAFF. The CDR3 nucleotides are TGTGCCAGCTCACCAAGGGGCGTAGGGAACACTGAAGCTTTCTTT.

This chain connects TRBV7-2 to TRBJ2-3; TRBD2 aligns across 13 bases. V lost 0 bases and J lost 10; bases outside the gene matches: 7. In germline, CDR1 is SGHTA, CDR2 FQGNSA. This CDR3 has 16 amino acids. CDR3 sequence: CASSLAATSGGASQYF. In nucleotides, the CDR3 is TGTGCCAGCAGCTTAGCCGCAACTAGCGGGGGGGCATCGCAGTATTTT.

The V gene is TRBV7-9, the J gene TRBJ1-2, with TRBD1 as a possible D gene (6 bases). CDR3 length equals 14 residues. Germline CDR1 reads SEHNR; CDR2 reads FQNEAQ (reference sequence). Trimming left V 6 bases short and J 6 bases short, with 17 bases between. CDR3 amino acids: CASSSTGSHDGYTF. The DNA for the CDR3 is TGTGCCAGCAGTTCTACAGGGAGTCATGATGGCTACACCTTC.

The genes are TRBV18 and TRBJ2-7; 8 nucleotides match TRBD2. The V gene's germline CDR1 is KGHSH and CDR2 LQKENI. This CDR3 comprises 15 residues. The V and J ends lost 0 bases and 4 bases, in that order; junction bases with no gene match: 5. The CDR3 DNA follows: TGTGCCAGCTCACCACCGATTAGCGGGGCGTACGAGCAGTACTTC. It yields the protein CASSPPISGAYEQYF.

The chain is built from TRBV2 and TRBJ1-6, with a tentative D call TRBD1 (6 bases). Between the trimmed V and J ends, which lost 5 bases and 5 bases, there was a span of 13 bases. CDR3 length: 15 residues. Germline CDR1 is SNHLY and CDR2 is FYNNEI. CDR3 sequence reads: CASSTTGPDNSPLHF. CDR3 nucleotide sequence: TGTGCCAGCAGTACGACAGGTCCCGATAATTCACCCCTCCACTTT.

A single count supports this clone. This chain connects TRBV6-1 to TRBJ1-3, with TRBD1 matching over 7 bases. Losses at the gene ends were 3 bases for V and 0 bases for J; bases not matched to a gene: 8. The CDR3 runs 17 residues. Germline CDR1 MNHNS, CDR2 SASEGT. The CDR3 loop reads CASSETWRGRSGNTIYF. The CDR3 region has the DNA TGTGCCAGCAGTGAGACTTGGAGGGGGCGCTCTGGAAACACCATATATTTT.

This clone was seen a few times. The chain links TRBV30 to TRBJ2-7, with TRBD2 as a possible D gene (5 bases). V was shortened by 0 bases and J by 6 bases, with 24 bases between the two germline ends. This CDR3 is 17 amino acids long. Germline V gene sequence: CDR1 GTSNPN, CDR2 SVGIG (reference sequence). CDR3 loop: CAWSVRLLPGSPGEQYF. As DNA, the CDR3 is TGTGCCTGGAGTGTACGACTCCTACCGGGGTCCCCTGGCGAGCAGTACTTC.

The rearrangement joins TRBV5-4 to TRBJ2-5; 8 bases are a match to TRBD2. Germline lookup yields CDR1 SGHNT and CDR2 YYREEE (reference sequence). V trimming: 3 bases; J trimming: 4 bases; junction bases outside the gene matches: 8. This CDR3 has 15 amino acids. In DNA form, the CDR3 reads TGTGCCAGCAGCTCTGACGCGGGGGGCGGAGAGACCCAGTACTTC. Translated, it gives CASSSDAGGGETQYF.

CDR3 sequence (DNA): TGTGCCAGCAGCCCGGTAGGCGGGGCAGTGCAGTACTTC. It codes for CASSPVGGAVQYF. The chain is built from TRBV5-6 and TRBJ2-7; TRBD2 might be the D (6 bases). The V and J ends lost 4 bases and 9 bases respectively, with 17 bases between them. The CDR3 is 13 amino acids. The germline V gene has CDR1 SGHDT and CDR2 YYEEEE.

This clone was detected a few times. The rearrangement uses TRBV30 and TRBJ1-5, with D hard to call. The V gene's germline CDR1 is GTSNPN and CDR2 SVGIG (reference sequence). This CDR3 region has 13 residues. The V end lost 2 bases, the J end lost 3 bases, and 8 bases lay between the germline ends. The DNA for the CDR3 is TGTGCCTGGAGTTCTGGCCTCAATCAGCCCCAGCATTTT. It specifies CAWSSGLNQPQHF.

This clone showed up just once. The V and J genes are TRBV19 and TRBJ2-1; 8 positions agree with TRBD1. Germline trimming cut 6 bases from V and 3 bases from J; bases unmatched to any gene: 7. This CDR3 region has 15 residues. Per the germline V gene, CDR1 is LNHDA and CDR2 is SQIVND (reference sequence). Written as DNA, the CDR3 is TGTGCCAGTAGCTTGGACAGGGAAAACTACAATGAGCAGTTCTTC. The encoded protein is CASSLDRENYNEQFF.

The V gene is TRBV11-2, the J gene TRBJ2-5; 14 bases are shared with TRBD2. This CDR3 comprises 16 residues. Germline V gene data show CDR1 as SGHAT and CDR2 as FQNNGV. V was pared by 5 bases and J by 6 bases, with 8 bases of the junction left unmatched. CDR3 amino acids: CASSLTSGGAEKTQYF. The CDR3 bases are TGTGCCAGCAGCCTGACTAGCGGGGGGGCTGAAAAGACCCAGTACTTC.

The chain uses TRBV7-2 and TRBJ1-2, with 9 bases identical to TRBD1. CDR3 length: 13 amino acids. J gave up 8 bases and V 5 bases, and 6 bases lay outside the gene matches. The germline gives CDR1 SGHTA, CDR2 FQGNSA. This CDR3 is CASSLGTGSGYTF. The CDR3, as DNA: TGTGCCAGCAGCCTAGGGACAGGGAGCGGCTACACCTTC.

V gene TRBV5-1 combines with J gene TRBJ2-3; D is possibly TRBD2 (5 bases). Trimming removed 0 bases at V and 2 bases at J, with 16 bases between. Germline CDR1 and CDR2: SGHRS and YFSETQ. The CDR3 extends over 17 amino acids. The CDR3 sequence: CASSLGGIPGITDTQYF. The CDR3 DNA follows: TGCGCCAGCAGCTTGGGAGGGATACCCGGGATCACAGATACGCAGTATTTT.

This clone occurred once. This sequence joins TRBV6-1 and TRBJ1-1, with D possibly TRBD1 on 5 matching bases. The CDR3 is 15 amino acids. The V end lost 3 bases, the J end lost 3 bases, and 14 bases lay between the germline ends. The V gene's germline CDR1 is MNHNS and CDR2 SASEGT. The CDR3 spells CASSDSTAGHTEAFF. Written as DNA, the CDR3 is TGTGCCAGCAGTGACTCGACAGCCGGGCACACTGAAGCTTTCTTT.